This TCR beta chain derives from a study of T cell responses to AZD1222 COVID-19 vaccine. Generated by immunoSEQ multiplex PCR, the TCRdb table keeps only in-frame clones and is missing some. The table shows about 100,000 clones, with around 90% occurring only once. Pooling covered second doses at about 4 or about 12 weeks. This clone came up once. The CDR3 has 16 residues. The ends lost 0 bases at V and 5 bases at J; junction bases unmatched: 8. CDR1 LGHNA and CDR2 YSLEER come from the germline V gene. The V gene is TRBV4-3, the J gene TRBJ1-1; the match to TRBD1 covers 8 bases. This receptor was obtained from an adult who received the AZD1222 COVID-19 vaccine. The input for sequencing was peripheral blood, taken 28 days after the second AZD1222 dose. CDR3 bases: TGCGCCAGCAGCCAAGATCTCACAGGGGGGAGAACTGAAGCTTTCTTT. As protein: CASSQDLTGGRTEAFF.